One sample yielded the 13 T cell receptor beta chains listed below, sequenced in a study of identifying expanded T cells in peripheral blood. Sequenced by immunoSEQ multiplex PCR; TCRdb stores in-frame clones only, minus some. The table lists under 95,000 clones, approximately 91% of them singletons. The sequencing input was blood. Receptor source: a person between 18 and 75 years old in good health.

The gene calls are TRBV7-2 and TRBJ2-5; 7 nucleotides match TRBD2. The junction had 14 bases not matched to a gene; V was cut back by 5 bases and J by 5 bases. CDR1 SGHTA and CDR2 FQGNSA come from the germline V gene. This CDR3 has 16 amino acids. The CDR3 DNA reads as TGTGCCAGCAGCCTCCCACCACGTCGGGGGGAGGAGACCCAGTACTTC. Its translation: CASSLPPRRGEETQYF.

The chain carries TRBV19 and TRBJ2-2; a possible D gene is TRBD1 (6 bases). Germline CDR1 and CDR2: LNHDA and SQIVND (reference sequence). V lost 4 bases, J lost 3 bases, and 12 bases lay in between. CDR3 length equals 15 residues. The CDR3 sequence: CASSTGQGYTGELFF. The CDR3 region has the DNA TGTGCCAGTAGTACGGGACAAGGGTACACCGGGGAGCTGTTTTTT.

The chain recombines TRBV19 with TRBJ2-7; 8 positions match TRBD1. V was pared by 9 bases and J by 2 bases, with 3 bases of the junction left unmatched. Germline CDR1 is LNHDA and CDR2 is SQIVND (reference sequence). The CDR3 contains 12 residues. CDR3 sequence: CASGQGAYEQYF. CDR3 nucleotide sequence: TGTGCCAGCGGACAGGGTGCCTACGAGCAGTACTTC.

This chain connects TRBV27 to TRBJ2-5; D is possibly TRBD2 (6 bases). The DNA matches TRBJ2-7 better at its end, which makes the J call doubtful. The CDR3 has 15 amino acids. Looked up from germline, CDR1 is MNHEY and CDR2 is SMNVEV (reference sequence). The DNA for the CDR3 is TGTGCCAGCAGTTTATCGCGAGGGGACTCGTACGAGCAGTACTTC. This encodes CASSLSRGDSYEQYF.

The genes are TRBV9 and TRBJ1-2; 9 bases align to TRBD1. This CDR3 has 15 residues. V shed 0 bases and J 2 bases; nucleotides not matched to a gene: 2. CDR1 and CDR2 from the germline V gene are SGDLS and YYNGEE. The CDR3: CASSVVGTGNYGYTF. The DNA for the CDR3 is TGTGCCAGCAGCGTAGTCGGGACAGGGAACTATGGCTACACCTTC.

The gene calls are TRBV14 and TRBJ2-2; possibly TRBD2 for D (5 bases). Per germline, CDR1 SGHDN and CDR2 FVKESK. The CDR3 runs 16 residues. Trimming took off 4 bases at V and 0 bases at J, with 12 bases between the two ends. DNA for the CDR3: TGTGCCAGCAGCCGGAGCGGAGGTGCGAACACCGGGGAGCTGTTTTTT. Translating gives CASSRSGGANTGELFF. The full variable domain, completed using reference TRBV14 and TRBJ2-2, is EAGVTQFPSHSVIEKGQTVTLRCDPISGHDNLYWYRRVMGKEIKFLLHFVKESKQDESGMPNNRFLAERTGGTYSTLKVQPAELEDSGVYFCASSRSGGANTGELFFGEGSRLTVL.

This chain joins TRBV28 and TRBJ1-5; TRBD1 agrees at 8 bases. Germline assignment: CDR1 MDHEN and CDR2 SYDVKM. This CDR3 spans 14 amino acids. Trimming cost V 3 bases and J 6 bases; bases outside gene matches: 4. This CDR3 reads CASSLRQGSQPQHF. DNA for the CDR3: TGTGCCAGCAGTTTGCGACAGGGGAGTCAGCCCCAGCATTTT.

This clone was counted once. The chain combines TRBV18 with TRBJ1-1, with a weak D call TRBD1 (5 bases). The CDR3 sequence is 15 residues long. Germline V gene data show CDR1 as KGHSH and CDR2 as LQKENI. Between the trimmed V and J ends, which lost 3 bases and 4 bases, there was a span of 15 bases. CDR3 amino acids: CASSPLGGAGTEAFF. As DNA, the CDR3 is TGTGCCAGCTCACCCCTTGGAGGGGCGGGCACTGAAGCTTTCTTT.

The gene calls are TRBV11-2 and TRBJ1-4; D is possibly TRBD1 (6 bases). The germline V and J ends were trimmed by 5 bases and 0 bases, with 10 bases remaining between them. Germline V gene lookup returns CDR1 SGHAT and CDR2 FQNNGV. This CDR3 comprises 15 residues. Here the CDR3 reads CASSPRTATNEKLFF. The DNA for the CDR3 is TGTGCCAGCAGCCCACGGACAGCAACTAATGAAAAACTGTTTTTT.

This chain connects TRBV29-1 to TRBJ1-1; D unresolved. With 4 bases removed from V and 5 bases from J, the gap between germline ends came to 8 bases. CDR1 and CDR2 (germline): SQVTM, ANQGSEA. The CDR3 loop spans 11 amino acids. In DNA, the CDR3 is TGCAGCGTTGTATTAAGAACTGAAGCTTTCTTT. Amino acids: CSVVLRTEAFF. The full variable domain, in which reference TRBV29-1 and TRBJ1-1 provide the parts outside the CDR3, is SAVISQKPSRDICQRGTSLTIQCQVDSQVTMMFWYRQQPGQSLTLIATANQGSEATYESGFVIDKFPISRPNLTFSTLTVSNMSPEDSSIYLCSVVLRTEAFFGQGTRLTVV.

DNA of the CDR3: TGTGCCAGCAGCCCCCAGGGGGACCCTTTCTTAAATGAAAAACTGTTTTTT. Translated: CASSPQGDPFLNEKLFF. V is TRBV5-5 and J is TRBJ1-4, with 7 bases lining up with TRBD1. CDR3 length: 17 amino acids. Trimming cost V 4 bases and J 5 bases; bases outside gene matches: 14. The germline V gene encodes CDR1 SGHKS and CDR2 YYEKEE (reference sequence).

This chain connects TRBV6-1 to TRBJ1-3, with 9 bases matching TRBD1. The germline V gene has CDR1 MNHNS and CDR2 SASEGT. V gave up 4 bases and J gave up 8 bases; unmatched junction bases: 12. The CDR3 runs 16 residues. The CDR3 DNA sequence: TGTGCCAGCAGTGCCCCTCCGGGGACAGGGCGGGACACCATATATTTT. This codes for CASSAPPGTGRDTIYF.

This chain uses TRBV21-1 with TRBJ1-4; TRBD1 is the table's D call and was not checked against the DNA. TRBV21-1 counts as a pseudogene. The length of the CDR3 is 15 residues. Here the CDR3 DNA reads TGTGCCAGCAGCATTTCCCGACAGGGGGGTGAAAAACTGTTTTTT. Amino acids: CASSISRQGGEKLFF.